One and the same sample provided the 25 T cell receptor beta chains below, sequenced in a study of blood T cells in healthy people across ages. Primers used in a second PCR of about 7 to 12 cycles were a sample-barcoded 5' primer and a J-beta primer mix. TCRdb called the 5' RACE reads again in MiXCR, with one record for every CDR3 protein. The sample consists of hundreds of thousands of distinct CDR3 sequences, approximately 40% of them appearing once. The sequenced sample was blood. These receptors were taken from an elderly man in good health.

The CDR3 sequence: CASSVGGQGARNTQYF. The CDR3 DNA reads as TGTGCCAGCAGCGTAGGGGGACAGGGGGCGCGAAATACGCAGTATTTT. The chain links TRBV9 to TRBJ2-3, with TRBD1 matching over 12 bases. Germline V lookup: CDR1 SGDLS, CDR2 YYNGEE. The CDR3 length is 16 residues. V was clipped by 0 bases and J by 7 bases; unmatched bases: 6.

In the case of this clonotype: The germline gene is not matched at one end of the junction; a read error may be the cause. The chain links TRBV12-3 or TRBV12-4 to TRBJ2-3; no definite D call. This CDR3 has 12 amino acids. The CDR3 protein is CAGSFSVNTQYF. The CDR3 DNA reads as TGTGCCGGCAGTTTTAGTGTAAATACGCAGTATTTT.

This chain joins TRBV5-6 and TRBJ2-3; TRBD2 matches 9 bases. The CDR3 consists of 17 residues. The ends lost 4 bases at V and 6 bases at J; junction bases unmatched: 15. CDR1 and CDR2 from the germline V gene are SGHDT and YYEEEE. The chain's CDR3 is CASSPLGVGGGVDTQYF. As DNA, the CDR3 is TGTGCCAGCAGCCCCCTCGGTGTCGGCGGGGGGGTGGATACGCAGTATTTT.

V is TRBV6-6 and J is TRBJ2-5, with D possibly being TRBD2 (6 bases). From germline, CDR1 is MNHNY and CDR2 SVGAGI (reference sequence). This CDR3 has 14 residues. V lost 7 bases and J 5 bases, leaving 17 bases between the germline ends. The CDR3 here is CASTIGRGRETQYF. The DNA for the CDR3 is TGTGCCAGCACCATAGGGCGGGGAAGGGAGACCCAGTACTTC.

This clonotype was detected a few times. CDR3: CASSILGTSGGTQYF. For the CDR3, the DNA is TGTGCCAGCAGCATTCTTGGGACTAGCGGGGGTACCCAGTACTTC. J is TRBJ2-7 and V is TRBV5-6, with 14 bases fitting TRBD2. Per germline, CDR1 SGHDT and CDR2 YYEEEE. V lost 4 bases and J lost 10; bases outside the gene matches: 10. This CDR3 has 15 amino acids.

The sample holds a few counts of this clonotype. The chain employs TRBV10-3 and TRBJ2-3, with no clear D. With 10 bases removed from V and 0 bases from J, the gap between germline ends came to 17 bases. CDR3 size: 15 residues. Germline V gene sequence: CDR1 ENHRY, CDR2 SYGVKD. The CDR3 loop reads CASYPDPASTDTQYF. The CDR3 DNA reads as TGTGCCAGCTACCCGGACCCCGCTAGCACAGATACGCAGTATTTT.

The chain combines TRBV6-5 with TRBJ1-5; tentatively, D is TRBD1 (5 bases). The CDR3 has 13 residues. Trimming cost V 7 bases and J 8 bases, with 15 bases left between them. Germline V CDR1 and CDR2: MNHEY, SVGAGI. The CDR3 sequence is CASTWDLDKPQHF. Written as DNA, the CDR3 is TGTGCCAGCACCTGGGACCTCGATAAGCCCCAGCATTTT.

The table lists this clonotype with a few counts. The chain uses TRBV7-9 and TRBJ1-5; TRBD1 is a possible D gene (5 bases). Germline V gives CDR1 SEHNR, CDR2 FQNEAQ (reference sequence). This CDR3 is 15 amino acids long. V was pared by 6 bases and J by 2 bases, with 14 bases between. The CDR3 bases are TGTGCCAGCAGTCGGGACGGTGTGGGCAATCAGCCCCAGCATTTT. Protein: CASSRDGVGNQPQHF.

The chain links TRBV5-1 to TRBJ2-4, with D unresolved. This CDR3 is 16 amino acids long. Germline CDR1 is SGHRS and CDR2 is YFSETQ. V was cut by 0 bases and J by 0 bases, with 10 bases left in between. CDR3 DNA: TGCGCCAGCAGCTTGGACCCGGACGGAGCCAAAAACATTCAGTACTTC. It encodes CASSLDPDGAKNIQYF.

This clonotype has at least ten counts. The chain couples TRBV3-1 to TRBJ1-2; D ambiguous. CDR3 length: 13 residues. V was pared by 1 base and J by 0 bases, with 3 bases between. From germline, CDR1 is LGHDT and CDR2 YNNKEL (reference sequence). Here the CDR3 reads CASSQGTNYGYTF. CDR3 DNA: TGTGCCAGCAGCCAAGGGACTAACTATGGCTACACCTTC.

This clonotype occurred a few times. CDR3 region: CASSPGRGGETQYF. Here the CDR3 DNA reads TGTGCCAGCAGCCCCGGTCGGGGGGGAGAGACCCAGTACTTC. This chain connects TRBV7-2 to TRBJ2-5; TRBD2 matches 8 bases. CDR3 length equals 14 residues. The germline CDR1 and CDR2 sequences are SGHTA and FQGNSA. J lost 4 bases, V lost 5 bases, and 6 bases had no gene match.

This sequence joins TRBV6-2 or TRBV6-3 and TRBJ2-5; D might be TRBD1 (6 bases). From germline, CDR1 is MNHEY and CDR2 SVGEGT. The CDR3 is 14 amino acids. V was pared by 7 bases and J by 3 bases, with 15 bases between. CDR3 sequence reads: CASNQDRLEETQYF. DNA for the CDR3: TGTGCCAGCAATCAAGACAGGCTGGAAGAGACCCAGTACTTC.

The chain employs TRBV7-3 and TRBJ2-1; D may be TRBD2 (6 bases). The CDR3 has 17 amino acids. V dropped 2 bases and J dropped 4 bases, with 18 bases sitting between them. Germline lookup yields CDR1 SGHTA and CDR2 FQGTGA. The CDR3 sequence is CASSLSHGSGAYNEQFF. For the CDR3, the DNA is TGTGCCAGCAGCTTATCCCACGGTAGCGGAGCATACAATGAGCAGTTCTTC.

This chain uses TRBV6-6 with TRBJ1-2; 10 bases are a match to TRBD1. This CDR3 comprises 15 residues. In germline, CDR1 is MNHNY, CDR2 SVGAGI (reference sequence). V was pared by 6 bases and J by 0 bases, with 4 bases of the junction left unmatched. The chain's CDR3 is CASSKGQGTNYGYTF. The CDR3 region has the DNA TGTGCCAGCAGCAAGGGACAGGGGACTAACTATGGCTACACCTTC.

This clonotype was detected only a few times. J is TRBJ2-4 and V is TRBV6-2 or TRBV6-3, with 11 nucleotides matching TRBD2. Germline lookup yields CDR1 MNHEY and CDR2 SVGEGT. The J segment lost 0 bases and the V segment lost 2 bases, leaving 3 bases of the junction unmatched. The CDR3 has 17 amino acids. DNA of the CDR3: TGTGCCAGCAGTTACACAACTAGCGGGGGAGCCAAAAACATTCAGTACTTC. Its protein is CASSYTTSGGAKNIQYF.

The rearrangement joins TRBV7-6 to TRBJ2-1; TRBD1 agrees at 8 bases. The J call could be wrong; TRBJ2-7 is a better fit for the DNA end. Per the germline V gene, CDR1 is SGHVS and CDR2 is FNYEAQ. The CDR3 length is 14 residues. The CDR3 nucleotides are TGTGCCAGCAGTTACAGGGGGGTCTACAATGAGCAGTACTTC. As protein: CASSYRGVYNEQYF.

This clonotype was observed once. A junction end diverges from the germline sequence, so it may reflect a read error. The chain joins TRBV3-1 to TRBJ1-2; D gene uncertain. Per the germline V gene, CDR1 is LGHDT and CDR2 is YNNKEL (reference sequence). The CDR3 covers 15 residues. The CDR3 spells CASSLRTVSNYGYTF. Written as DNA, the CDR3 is TGTGCTAGCAGCCTTAGGACGGTGTCTAACTATGGCTACACCTTC. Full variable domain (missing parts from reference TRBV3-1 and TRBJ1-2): DTAVSQTPKYLVTQMGNDKSIKCEQNLGHDTMYWYKQDSKKFLKIMFSYNNKELIINETVPNRFSPKSPDKAHLNLHINSLELGDSAVYFCASSLRTVSNYGYTFGSGTRLTVV.

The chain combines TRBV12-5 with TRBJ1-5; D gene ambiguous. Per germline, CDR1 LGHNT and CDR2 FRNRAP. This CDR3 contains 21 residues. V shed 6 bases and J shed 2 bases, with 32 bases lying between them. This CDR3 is CASGSSSQVGKKNGRNQPQHF. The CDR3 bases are TGTGCTAGTGGCTCTTCTTCCCAGGTCGGGAAAAAAAACGGGCGCAATCAGCCCCAGCATTTT.

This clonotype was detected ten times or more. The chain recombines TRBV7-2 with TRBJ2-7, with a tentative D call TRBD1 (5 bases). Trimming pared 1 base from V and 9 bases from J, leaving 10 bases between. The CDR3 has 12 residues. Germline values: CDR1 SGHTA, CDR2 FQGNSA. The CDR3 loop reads CASSLGATGQYF. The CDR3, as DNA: TGTGCCAGCAGCTTAGGGGCAACAGGGCAGTACTTC.

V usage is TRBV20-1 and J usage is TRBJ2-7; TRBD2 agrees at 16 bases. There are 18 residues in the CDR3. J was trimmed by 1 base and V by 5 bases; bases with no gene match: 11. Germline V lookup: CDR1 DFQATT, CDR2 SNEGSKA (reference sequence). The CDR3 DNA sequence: TGCAGTGCTGTCCCGGGACTAGCGGGGGGGCGATTTTCCTACGAGCAGTACTTC. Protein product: CSAVPGLAGGRFSYEQYF.

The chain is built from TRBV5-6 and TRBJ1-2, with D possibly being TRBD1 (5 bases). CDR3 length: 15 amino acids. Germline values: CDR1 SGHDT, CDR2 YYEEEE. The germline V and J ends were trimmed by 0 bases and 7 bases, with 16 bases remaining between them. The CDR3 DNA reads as TGTGCCAGCAGCTTGGTACGGGGGGGGAGGAGTGGCTACACCTTC. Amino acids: CASSLVRGGRSGYTF.

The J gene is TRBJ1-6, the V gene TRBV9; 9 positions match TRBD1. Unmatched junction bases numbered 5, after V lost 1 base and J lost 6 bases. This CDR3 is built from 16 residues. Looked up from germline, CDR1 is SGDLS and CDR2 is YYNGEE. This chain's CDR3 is CASSVQGQGSNSPLHF. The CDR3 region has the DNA TGTGCCAGCAGCGTACAGGGACAGGGATCTAATTCACCCCTCCACTTT. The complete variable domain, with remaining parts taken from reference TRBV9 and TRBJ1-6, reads DSGVTQTPKHLITATGQRVTLRCSPRSGDLSVYWYQQSLDQGLQFLIQYYNGEERAKGNILERFSAQQFPDLHSELNLSSLELGDSALYFCASSVQGQGSNSPLHFGNGTRLTVT.

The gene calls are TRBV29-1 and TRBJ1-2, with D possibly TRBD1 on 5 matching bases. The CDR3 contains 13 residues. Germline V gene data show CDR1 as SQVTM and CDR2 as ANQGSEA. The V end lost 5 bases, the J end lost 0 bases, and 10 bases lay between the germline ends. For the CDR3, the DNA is TGCAGCGTTTTCACGACAGCTAACTATGGCTACACCTTC. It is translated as CSVFTTANYGYTF.

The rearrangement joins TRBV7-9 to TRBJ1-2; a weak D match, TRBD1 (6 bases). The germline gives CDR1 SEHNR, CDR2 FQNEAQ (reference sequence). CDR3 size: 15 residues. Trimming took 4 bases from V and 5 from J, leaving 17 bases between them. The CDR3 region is CASSSTGIRFYGYTF. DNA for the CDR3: TGTGCCAGCAGCTCAACAGGGATTAGATTTTATGGCTACACCTTC.

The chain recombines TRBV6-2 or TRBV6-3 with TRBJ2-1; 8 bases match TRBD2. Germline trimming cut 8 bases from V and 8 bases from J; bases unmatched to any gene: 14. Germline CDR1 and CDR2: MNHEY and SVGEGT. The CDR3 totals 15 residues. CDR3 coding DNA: TGTGCCAGCGGCTTGGTAAGCGGGAGATACGATGAGCAGTTCTTC. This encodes CASGLVSGRYDEQFF.